Listed below are T cell receptor beta chains from one sample, sequenced in a study of response to subunit inactivated influenza vaccine. TCRdb analysed the RT-PCR reads with MiXCR anew, one entry per CDR3 protein. The data hold 160,000 or so distinct CDR3 sequences, with approximately 11% observed a single time. The sequences come from non-naive T cells sorted from PBMCs, collected roughly 46 days after vaccination. The receptor source for this set is a man in his forties or fifties who received an inactivated influenza vaccine. CDR3s include the opening cysteine and the closing phenylalanine or tryptophan. Each record gives: D gene, V gene, J gene, clone size, CDR3 protein, CDR3 DNA. The D gene is left open where the match is weak. Clone sizes are given selectively: once, few, many, or a class where the clone is expanded.

TRBD2	TRBV7-8	TRBJ2-5	many	CASRVGRGGRQETQYF	TGTGCCAGCAGGGTAGGGCGGGGGGGCCGGCAAGAGACCCAGTACTTC
NA	TRBV10-3	TRBJ2-5	NA	CAISAGAEETQYF	TGTGCCATCAGTGCAGGGGCCGAGGAGACCCAGTACTTC
NA	TRBV7-6	TRBJ2-7	many	CASSSIGRPYEQYF	TGTGCCAGCAGCTCGATAGGACGGCCGTACGAGCAGTACTTC
NA	TRBV29-1	TRBJ2-7	many	CSVVGGSYEQYF	TGCAGCGTTGTAGGAGGATCCTACGAGCAGTACTTC
TRBD1	TRBV14	TRBJ2-7	few	CASSYGTAHYEQYF	TGTGCCAGCAGCTACGGGACAGCCCACTACGAGCAGTACTTC
TRBD1	TRBV9	TRBJ2-7	many	CASSVVPTGGREQYF	TGTGCCAGCAGCGTAGTTCCGACAGGGGGTCGGGAGCAGTACTTC
NA	TRBV20-1	TRBJ2-1	few	CSARGHYNEQFF	TGCAGTGCTAGAGGCCATTACAATGAGCAGTTCTTC
TRBD2	TRBV28	TRBJ2-2	many	CASSGFSGRGTGELFF	TGTGCCAGCAGCGGATTTAGCGGGAGAGGAACCGGGGAGCTGTTTTTT
TRBD1	TRBV7-2	TRBJ2-3	NA	CASSLALYRGRGTFPSDTQYF	TGTGCCAGCAGCTTAGCTTTGTACAGGGGGCGGGGGACTTTCCCCTCAGATACGCAGTATTTT
NA	TRBV20-1	TRBJ2-3	NA	CSAIQSSTDTQYF	TGCAGTGCTATACAGTCCTCCACAGATACGCAGTATTTT
NA	TRBV12-3/TRBV12-4	TRBJ1-1	many	CASSHHPRGAFF	TGTGCCAGCAGTCACCACCCCAGGGGAGCTTTCTTT
NA	TRBV27	TRBJ2-5	many	CASSRTFGETQYF	TGTGCCAGCAGTCGTACCTTCGGGGAGACCCAGTACTTC
NA	TRBV7-2	TRBJ1-1	few	CASSLGGADLGTEAFF	TGTGCCAGCAGTTTAGGAGGGGCGGATCTGGGGACTGAAGCTTTCTTT
NA	TRBV10-3	TRBJ1-2	NA	CAIMGRATNGYTF	TGTGCCATCATGGGCAGGGCAACGAATGGCTACACCTTC
TRBD1	TRBV6-5	TRBJ2-7	few	CASSYMGQGYEQYF	TGTGCCAGCAGTTACATGGGACAGGGTTACGAGCAGTACTTC
NA	TRBV20-1	TRBJ2-7	NA	CSARALTMEQYF	TGCAGTGCTAGAGCCCTGACTATGGAGCAGTACTTC
TRBD1	TRBV4-1	TRBJ2-7	many	CASSPLIGGSQYF	TGCGCCAGCAGCCCCCTTATAGGGGGCTCCCAGTACTTC
NA	TRBV4-1	TRBJ1-6	few	CASSLGMRGVGKPLHF	TGCGCCAGCAGCCTGGGTATGCGGGGGGTCGGGAAACCCCTCCACTTT
NA	TRBV29-1	TRBJ2-5	NA	CSVDLLLPQETQYF	TGCAGCGTTGACTTACTGCTACCCCAAGAGACCCAGTACTTC
NA	TRBV6-2/TRBV6-3	TRBJ1-1	few	CASSYFPGTEAFF	TGTGCCAGCAGTTACTTCCCGGGGACTGAAGCTTTCTTT
TRBD1	TRBV20-1	TRBJ2-5	NA	CSANRDRGHQETQYF	TGCAGTGCTAACCGGGACAGGGGCCACCAAGAGACCCAGTACTTC
NA	TRBV30	TRBJ2-7	few	CAGGGYEQYF	TGTGCCGGGGGCGGCTACGAGCAGTACTTC
TRBD1	TRBV4-2	TRBJ2-1	many	CASSQVRQGVSYNEQFF	TGTGCCAGCAGCCAGGTCAGGCAGGGGGTTTCCTACAATGAGCAGTTCTTC
TRBD1	TRBV30	TRBJ2-4	NA	CAWSLGQGGIMDKYF	TGTGCCTGGAGCCTGGGACAGGGTGGCATTATGGATAAGTACTTC
TRBD1	TRBV4-2	TRBJ1-3	few	CASSQGWAGGGNTIYF	TGTGCCAGCAGCCAAGGTTGGGCAGGGGGTGGAAACACCATATATTTT
NA	TRBV6-2/TRBV6-3	TRBJ2-6	few	CASSYPPGSSGANVLTF	TGTGCCAGCAGTTACCCGCCGGGCTCGAGTGGGGCCAACGTCCTGACTTTC
NA	TRBV11-1	TRBJ2-3	many	CASSTRLDGADTQYF	TGTGCCAGCAGCACCCGCCTAGACGGGGCAGATACGCAGTATTTT
TRBD2	TRBV10-3	TRBJ2-7	many	CAIGTGLAGVDEQYF	TGTGCCATCGGGACGGGACTAGCGGGAGTAGACGAGCAGTACTTC
NA	TRBV3-1	TRBJ2-7	many	CASSQMEGEQYF	TGTGCCAGCAGCCAGATGGAGGGAGAGCAGTACTTC
NA	TRBV2	TRBJ1-2	few	CASSDSDQYGYTF	TGTGCCAGCAGTGATTCGGACCAATATGGCTACACCTTC
NA	TRBV4-2	TRBJ2-5	few	CASSQDAGQETQYF	TGTGCCAGCAGCCAAGATGCGGGGCAGGAGACCCAGTACTTC
NA	TRBV20-1	TRBJ2-7	many	CSARDHQGVYEQYF	TGCAGTGCTAGAGATCATCAGGGCGTATACGAGCAGTACTTC
TRBD2	TRBV12-3/TRBV12-4	TRBJ2-5	many	CASSPTSGRAIETQYF	TGTGCCAGCAGTCCTACCAGCGGGAGGGCCATCGAGACCCAGTACTTC
TRBD2	TRBV10-3	TRBJ2-7	few	CAIRPTSGPSYEQYF	TGTGCCATCAGGCCCACTAGCGGCCCCTCCTACGAGCAGTACTTC
NA	TRBV20-1	TRBJ2-1	few	CSARSLRAQAQFF	TGCAGTGCCAGATCCCTCAGGGCTCAAGCGCAGTTCTTC
NA	TRBV11-2	TRBJ2-3	few	CASSLDVWGAGDTQYF	TGTGCCAGCAGCTTAGATGTTTGGGGGGCGGGAGATACGCAGTATTTT
TRBD1	TRBV19	TRBJ1-1	NA	CASSYDRGVNTEAFF	TGTGCCAGTAGTTACGACAGGGGTGTGAACACTGAAGCTTTCTTT
TRBD2	TRBV24-1	TRBJ2-1	NA	CATSGPGGPENEQFF	TGTGCCACCAGTGGACCGGGGGGGCCGGAAAATGAGCAGTTCTTC
NA	TRBV11-3	TRBJ1-1	NA	CASSLGAGRETEAFF	TGTGCCAGCAGCTTAGGAGCGGGGCGCGAGACTGAAGCTTTCTTT
NA	TRBV4-3	TRBJ2-5	NA	CASSPNRDHQETQYF	TGCGCCAGCAGCCCGAACCGGGACCACCAAGAGACCCAGTACTTC
TRBD1	TRBV29-1	TRBJ1-1	NA	CSVVLLEGGPSFF	TGCAGCGTTGTCCTCCTGGAAGGGGGCCCTTCTTTCTTT
NA	TRBV5-1	TRBJ2-2	many	CASSRDSGDTGELFF	TGCGCCAGCAGCCGGGACTCAGGGGACACCGGGGAGCTGTTTTTT
NA	TRBV5-4	TRBJ2-1	few	CASSLAGESNNEQFF	TGTGCCAGCAGCTTGGCGGGGGAAAGTAACAATGAGCAGTTCTTC
NA	TRBV11-2	TRBJ1-4	NA	CASSLVPNEKLFF	TGTGCCAGCAGCTTAGTTCCTAATGAAAAACTGTTTTTT
NA	TRBV7-6	TRBJ2-5	many	CASSSIPGLQETQYF	TGTGCCAGCAGCTCGATCCCGGGACTCCAAGAGACCCAGTACTTC
TRBD1	TRBV27	TRBJ1-2	NA	CASRPTTGGGYTF	TGTGCCAGCAGACCCACGACAGGGGGCGGCTACACCTTC
NA	TRBV6-2/TRBV6-3	TRBJ2-7	few	CASSYARDRQAEQYF	TGTGCCAGCAGTTACGCCAGGGACCGCCAAGCGGAGCAGTACTTC
NA	TRBV27	TRBJ1-5	few	CASSLWGEGQPQHF	TGTGCCAGCAGTTTATGGGGTGAAGGTCAGCCCCAGCATTTT
NA	TRBV29-1	TRBJ1-2	many	CSVRDSRRFGYTF	TGCAGCGTCAGAGACAGTCGGAGGTTTGGCTACACCTTC